This entry lists 24 T cell receptor beta chains sequenced from one sample in a study of cytomegalovirus exposure and HLA in healthy donors. Primers: 60 Vbeta forward and 13 Jbeta reverse. Only in-frame clones appear in the TCRdb table, and some are missing; sequencing was by immunoSEQ multiplex PCR. The sample includes some 150,000 clones. Sequences were obtained from PBMCs. The source is a woman under 30 in good health and CMV-seronegative.

The chain combines TRBV11-2 with TRBJ2-3; 7 bases map to TRBD1. Germline CDR1 SGHAT, CDR2 FQNNGV. This CDR3 region has 16 residues. V gave up 0 bases and J gave up 0 bases; unmatched junction bases: 3. The CDR3: CASSLETGPSTDTQYF. The CDR3 region has the DNA TGTGCCAGCAGCTTAGAGACAGGGCCCAGCACAGATACGCAGTATTTT.

This chain joins TRBV28 and TRBJ1-2; weak D call: TRBD1 (5 bases). This CDR3 contains 13 residues. In germline, CDR1 is MDHEN, CDR2 SYDVKM. The V end lost 5 bases, the J end lost 0 bases, and 7 bases lay between the germline ends. CDR3 DNA sequence: TGTGCCAGCAGTCAGACAGCTAACTATGGCTACACCTTC. Protein: CASSQTANYGYTF.

The rearrangement links TRBV4-3 to TRBJ1-2; D is unclear. The CDR3 consists of 15 residues. The V and J ends lost 3 bases and 6 bases respectively, with 17 bases between them. Germline loops: CDR1 LGHNA, CDR2 YSLEER. As DNA, the CDR3 is TGCGCCAGCAGCCAGGGTCTTGGCTTGGCGGATGGCTACACCTTC. Its protein product is CASSQGLGLADGYTF.

This sequence joins TRBV29-1 and TRBJ1-2; no firm D call. Germline values: CDR1 SQVTM, CDR2 ANQGSEA. Trimming removed 4 bases from V and 7 bases from J, with 13 bases in between. This CDR3 comprises 12 residues. The CDR3 nucleotides read TGCAGCGTTGGTGGGCAGACCATTGGCTACACCTTC. Its translation: CSVGGQTIGYTF.

V and J are TRBV11-2 and TRBJ2-1, with D uncertain. Germline loops: CDR1 SGHAT, CDR2 FQNNGV. The V gene lost 0 bases and the J gene lost 1 base, with 7 bases spanning the gap. The CDR3 is made up of 15 amino acids. CDR3 in amino acids: CASSLEAPSYNEQFF. The CDR3 nucleotides are TGTGCCAGCAGCTTAGAAGCGCCTTCCTACAATGAGCAGTTCTTC.

The V call is TRBV6-5, the J call TRBJ2-7; possibly TRBD1 for D (6 bases). Per the germline V gene, CDR1 is MNHEY and CDR2 is SVGAGI. V lost 3 bases and J 0 bases, leaving 15 bases between the germline ends. The CDR3 extends over 16 amino acids. The CDR3: CASSYLRDTLSYEQYF. In nucleotides, the CDR3 is TGTGCCAGCAGTTATCTACGGGACACCCTCTCCTACGAGCAGTACTTC.

The V call is TRBV11-2, the J call TRBJ1-1, with 8 nucleotides matching TRBD1. Germline V gene sequence: CDR1 SGHAT, CDR2 FQNNGV. The CDR3 totals 14 residues. V lost 5 bases to trimming and J lost 5 bases; unmatched junction nucleotides: 7. The CDR3 coding sequence is TGTGCCAGCAGCCCCGGACAGGGCTGGACTGAAGCTTTCTTT. It encodes CASSPGQGWTEAFF. Looking up the rest from reference TRBV11-2 and TRBJ1-1 gives the full variable domain: EAGVAQSPRYKIIEKRQSVAFWCNPISGHATLYWYQQILGQGPKLLIQFQNNGVVDDSQLPKDRFSAERLKGVDSTLKIQPAKLEDSAVYLCASSPGQGWTEAFFGQGTRLTVV.

The J gene is TRBJ1-3, the V gene TRBV5-1, with D tentatively TRBD1 (6 bases). CDR3 length: 14 amino acids. Per the germline V gene, CDR1 is SGHRS and CDR2 is YFSETQ. Trimming shortened V by 2 bases and J by 4 bases, and 10 bases separated the two germline ends. The CDR3 nucleotides are TGCGCCAGCAGCTTACCGGACAGAGGAAACACCATATATTTT. The encoded protein is CASSLPDRGNTIYF. Full variable domain (rest looked up from reference TRBV5-1 and TRBJ1-3): KAGVTQTPRYLIKTRGQQVTLSCSPISGHRSVSWYQQTPGQGLQFLFEYFSETQRNKGNFPGRFSGRQFSNSRSEMNVSTLELGDSALYLCASSLPDRGNTIYFGEGSWLTVV.

The chain has TRBV5-1 and TRBJ1-5; 7 positions agree with TRBD1. J gave up 8 bases and V 3 bases, and 8 bases lay outside the gene matches. The V gene's germline CDR1 is SGHRS and CDR2 YFSETQ. This CDR3 has 14 amino acids. CDR3 nucleotides: TGCGCCAGCAGCTCGGGCAGGGGGGCGGAGCCCCAGCATTTT. Its protein is CASSSGRGAEPQHF.

V and J are TRBV20-1 and TRBJ2-5; D ambiguous. The germline V and J ends were trimmed by 7 bases and 5 bases, with 11 bases remaining between them. CDR1 is DFQATT and CDR2 is SNEGSKA in the germline V gene (reference sequence). CDR3 length: 11 amino acids. CDR3 sequence reads: CSVNGWETQYF. As DNA, the CDR3 is TGCAGTGTGAACGGGTGGGAGACCCAGTACTTC.

The chain carries TRBV6-5 and TRBJ2-3, with TRBD2 as a possible D gene (5 bases). CDR1 and CDR2 from the germline V gene are MNHEY and SVGAGI. V lost 6 bases, J lost 4 bases, and 14 bases lay in between. This CDR3 comprises 14 residues. The CDR3 is CASRRAGRSDTQYF. Here the CDR3 DNA reads TGTGCCAGCAGGCGGGCGGGTAGGTCAGATACGCAGTATTTT.

The chain is built from TRBV5-1 and TRBJ2-1; D gene uncertain. CDR1 and CDR2 (germline): SGHRS, YFSETQ. The CDR3 totals 11 residues. Trimming removed 4 bases from V and 7 bases from J, with 6 bases in between. The CDR3 spells CASSPGNEQFF. CDR3 sequence (DNA): TGCGCCAGCAGCCCGGGTAATGAGCAGTTCTTC.

The rearrangement uses TRBV15 and TRBJ1-2; a possible D gene is TRBD1 (6 bases). The length of the CDR3 is 14 residues. Germline CDR1 is LNHNV and CDR2 is YYDKDF (reference sequence). Trimming left V 1 base short and J 1 base short, with 7 bases between. The CDR3 here is CATSRGTVNYGYTF. DNA for the CDR3: TGTGCCACCAGCAGAGGGACAGTTAACTATGGCTACACCTTC.

In the case of this clone: At one end the junction does not follow the germline gene, possibly because of a read error. This chain connects TRBV29-1 to TRBJ1-2; D is uncertain. CDR3 size: 14 residues. Per the germline V gene, CDR1 is SQVTM and CDR2 is ANQGSEA. CDR3 in amino acids: CSVQDRGGLYGYTF. The CDR3 bases are TGCAGCGTTCAAGATCGGGGAGGTCTCTATGGCTACACCTTC.

The J gene is TRBJ2-1, the V gene TRBV2; TRBD2 matches at 13 bases. This CDR3 comprises 15 residues. CDR1 and CDR2 from the germline V gene are SNHLY and FYNNEI. V lost 8 bases and J lost 4; bases outside the gene matches: 5. The CDR3 DNA follows: TGTGCCAGCGGAAGGACTAGCGGGAGATACAATGAGCAGTTCTTC. It is translated as CASGRTSGRYNEQFF.

The chain is built from TRBV27 and TRBJ2-1, with TRBD2 matching 8 bases. The CDR3 has 13 residues. The germline CDR1 and CDR2 sequences are MNHEY and SMNVEV (reference sequence). V was pared by 2 bases and J by 14 bases, with 8 bases of the junction left unmatched. CDR3 nucleotides: TGTGCCAGCAGTTTAGGGGACACTAGCGGAAAGTTCTTC. It translates to CASSLGDTSGKFF.

This chain connects TRBV7-9 to TRBJ1-1, with 8 bases identical to TRBD1. Germline-derived CDR1 and CDR2 are SEHNR and FQNEAQ (reference sequence). Losses at the gene ends were 5 bases for V and 1 base for J; bases not matched to a gene: 3. This CDR3 has 14 residues. The CDR3 nucleotides are TGTGCCAGCAGCCGTGGACAGGGGAACACTGAAGCTTTCTTT. It encodes CASSRGQGNTEAFF.

The chain uses TRBV7-8 and TRBJ2-2; possible D gene TRBD2, 5 bases. V gave up 1 base and J gave up 1 base, with 16 bases separating them. This CDR3 region has 18 residues. Looked up from germline, CDR1 is SGHVS and CDR2 is FQNEAQ. The CDR3 nucleotides are TGTGCCAGCAGCTTAGTGCCGGGATACTATAGGAACACCGGGGAGCTGTTTTTT. Protein product: CASSLVPGYYRNTGELFF.

The chain joins TRBV11-3 to TRBJ2-3; no clear D. The CDR3 has 14 amino acids. The ends were cut back, 1 base at V and 5 bases at J, with 10 bases in the middle. Per the germline V gene, CDR1 is SGHNT and CDR2 is YENEEA. In DNA, the CDR3 is TGTGCCAGCAGCTTAGTCCCGTTCCTAGATACGCAGTATTTT. It yields the protein CASSLVPFLDTQYF.

Turning to this clone: Germline is not matched at one junction end, which may reflect a read error. The V gene is TRBV9, the J gene TRBJ2-6; TRBD2 matches at 10 bases. The CDR3 totals 19 residues. Germline-derived CDR1 and CDR2 are SGDLS and YYNGEE. The CDR3 loop is CASSVGDPSGSSGANVPTF. CDR3 nucleotides: TGTGCCAGCAGCGTAGGGGATCCTAGCGGGAGCTCTGGGGCCAACGTCCCGACTTTC.

The J gene is TRBJ1-1, the V gene TRBV18; a weak D match, TRBD1 (5 bases). The CDR3 extends over 14 amino acids. Germline assignment: CDR1 KGHSH and CDR2 LQKENI. Trimming took off 2 bases at V and 2 bases at J, with 9 bases between the two ends. The CDR3 reads CASSPGGSNTEAFF. The CDR3 region has the DNA TGTGCCAGCTCACCAGGGGGGTCCAACACTGAAGCTTTCTTT.

This sequence joins TRBV7-2 and TRBJ2-1, with 8 bases matching TRBD2. Germline lookup yields CDR1 SGHTA and CDR2 FQGNSA. CDR3 length equals 17 residues. V shed 4 bases and J 10 bases; nucleotides not matched to a gene: 18. CDR3 bases: TGTGCCAGCAGCTCCTCCGCCGCCGCGGGAGGAGCGGGAGAGCAGTTCTTC. Its protein is CASSSSAAAGGAGEQFF.

The chain links TRBV9 to TRBJ1-3; D is uncertain. Trimming removed 7 bases from V and 0 bases from J, with 8 bases in between. Germline CDR1 SGDLS, CDR2 YYNGEE. CDR3 length equals 13 residues. CDR3: CASARGSGNTIYF. The CDR3 bases are TGTGCCAGCGCACGGGGCTCTGGAAACACCATATATTTT.

The chain combines TRBV11-3 with TRBJ1-1; TRBD1 agrees at 7 bases. V gave up 5 bases and J gave up 8 bases; unmatched junction bases: 8. The CDR3 is made up of 13 amino acids. The germline CDR1 and CDR2 sequences are SGHNT and YENEEA. In DNA, the CDR3 is TGTGCCAGCAGCACCGGGACAGTCCGGGAAGCTTTCTTT. Translated: CASSTGTVREAFF.